The T cell receptor beta chain described here comes from a study of vaccination and CD4 T cells after COVID-19. The CDR3 has 14 amino acids. The V gene lost 4 bases and the J gene lost 4 bases, with 14 bases spanning the gap. Germline V lookup: CDR1 SGDLS, CDR2 YYNGEE. Comments on this clonotype: Antigen: not known.

Treatment given: roughly 10-day PBMC culture with coronavirus spike peptide pools or control peptides (ViraFEST assay). Gathered ahead of the COVID-19 pandemic (2011-2018) were the CD4+ T cells of the unexposed donor. The Oncomine TCR Beta short-read assay was applied to DNA of cultured CD4+ T cells. Cultures of CD4+ T cells served as the source for extracting genomic DNA. TCRdb fed the PCR reads into MiXCR, producing one record per CDR3 protein. Among roughly 10,000 distinct CDR3 sequences listed, nearly 35% were seen once. The specimen was CD4+ T cells from blood, cultured in vitro. The chain couples TRBV9 to TRBJ1-1; D uncertain. The sequence was obtained from a human donor in good health. The CDR3 DNA follows: TGTGCCAGCAGCCCCCAGACCTACAGCACTGAAGCTTTCTTT. This codes for CASSPQTYSTEAFF.